The T cell receptor (beta chain) described here comes from a study of T cells in Graves' hyperthyroidism and ophthalmopathy. Amplification targeted TCR beta CDR3 regions from RNA transcripts. The study used the HTBI primer set for a first-round RT-PCR of the TCR CDR3. TCRdb redid the calling of the multiplex PCR reads with MiXCR, one entry per CDR3 protein. The sample contains fewer than 650,000 distinct CDR3 sequences, about 15% of which appear only once. V dropped 6 bases and J dropped 0 bases, with 26 bases sitting between them. The germline V gene encodes CDR1 DFQATT and CDR2 SNEGSKA (reference sequence). CDR3 size: 18 residues. The table lists this clonotype with many counts.

Sequences were obtained from blood. This chain connects TRBV20-1 to TRBJ1-2; D gene uncertain. The sequence derives from a woman aged 30 to 39 with Graves' hyperthyroidism that later progressed to Graves' ophthalmopathy. CDR3 loop: CSAPEEIQEVQTNYGYTF. DNA for the CDR3: TGCAGTGCCCCGGAGGAGATCCAGGAGGTACAGACTAACTATGGCTACACCTTC.